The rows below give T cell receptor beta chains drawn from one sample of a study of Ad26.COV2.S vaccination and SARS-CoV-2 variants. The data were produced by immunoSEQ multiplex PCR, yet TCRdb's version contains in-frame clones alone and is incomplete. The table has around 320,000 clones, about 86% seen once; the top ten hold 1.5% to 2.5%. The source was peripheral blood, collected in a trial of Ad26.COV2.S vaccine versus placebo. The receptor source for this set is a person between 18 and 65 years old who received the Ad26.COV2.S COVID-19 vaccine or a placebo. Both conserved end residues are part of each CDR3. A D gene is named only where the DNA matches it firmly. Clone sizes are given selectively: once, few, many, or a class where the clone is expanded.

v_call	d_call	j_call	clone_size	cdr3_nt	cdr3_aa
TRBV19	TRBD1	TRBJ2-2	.	TGTGCCAGTAGCCCGCCGGGACAGGGGTCCGGGGAGCTGTTTTTT	CASSPPGQGSGELFF
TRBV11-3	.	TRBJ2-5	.	TGTGCCAGCAGCTTAGGCAGGGATAGTCAAGAGACCCAGTACTTC	CASSLGRDSQETQYF
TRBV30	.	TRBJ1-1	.	TGTGCCTGGAAACATACAGGGAGGACTGAAGCTTTCTTT	CAWKHTGRTEAFF
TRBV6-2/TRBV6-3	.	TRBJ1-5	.	TGTGCCAGCAGTTACCCAAACGAAGTAGCCCAGCATTTT	CASSYPNEVAQHF
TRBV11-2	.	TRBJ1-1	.	TGTGCCAGCAGCTACCGACAGCGGGTTTCCACTGAAGCTTTCTTT	CASSYRQRVSTEAFF
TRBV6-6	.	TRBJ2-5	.	TGTGCCAGCAGGAAGGGGGGAGGGGAGACCCAGTACTTC	CASRKGGGETQYF
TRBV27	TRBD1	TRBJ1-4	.	TGTGCCAGCAGTCCGGACAGGTCGGGTGAAAAACTGTTTTTT	CASSPDRSGEKLFF
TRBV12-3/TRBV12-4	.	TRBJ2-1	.	TGTGCCAGCAGTTTGGCGACTCCGCATGAGCAGTTCTTC	CASSLATPHEQFF
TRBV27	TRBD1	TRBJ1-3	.	TGTGCCAGCAGTCCGCGGGACAGGGGGCTCGGAAACACCATATATTTT	CASSPRDRGLGNTIYF
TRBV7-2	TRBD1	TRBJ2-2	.	TGTGCCAGCAGCTCGAGGACAGGGACATCGGCCGGGGAGCTGTTTTTT	CASSSRTGTSAGELFF
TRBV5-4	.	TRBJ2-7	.	TGTGCCAGCAGCTTATTCGGGTACGAGCAGTACTTC	CASSLFGYEQYF
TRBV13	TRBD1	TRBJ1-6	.	TGTGCCAGCAGCGGCACGGGGACAGTGAATTCACCCCTCCACTTT	CASSGTGTVNSPLHF
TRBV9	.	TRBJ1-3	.	TGTGCCAGCAGCGTAGGAGGGCAGGGCTCTGGAAACACCATATATTTT	CASSVGGQGSGNTIYF
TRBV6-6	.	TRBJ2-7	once	TGTGCCAGCAGTCGCATCAACCTGGACGAGCAGTACTTC	CASSRINLDEQYF
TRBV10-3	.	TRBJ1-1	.	TGTGCGTACCAAGGAGCGGGGGACACTGAAGCTTTCTTT	CAYQGAGDTEAFF
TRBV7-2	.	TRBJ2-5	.	TGTGCCAGCAGCTTAGCTAGGATCAACTACGAAGAGACCCAGTACTTC	CASSLARINYEETQYF
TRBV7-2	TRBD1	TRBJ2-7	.	TGTGCCAGCAGCTTAGTGAGGACAGGCGGAAACTACGAGCAGTACTTC	CASSLVRTGGNYEQYF
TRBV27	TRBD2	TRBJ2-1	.	TGTGCCAGCAGTTTGTCCGGACTAGCGGCGAGCTCCTACAATGAGCAGTTCTTC	CASSLSGLAASSYNEQFF
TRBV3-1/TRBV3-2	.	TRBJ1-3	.	TGTGCCAGCAGCCCGACGAGGACCTCTGGAAACACCATATATTTT	CASSPTRTSGNTIYF
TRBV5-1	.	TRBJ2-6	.	TGCGCCAGCAGCCAACCGGGCTATAAGGGGGCCAACGTCCTGACTTTC	CASSQPGYKGANVLTF
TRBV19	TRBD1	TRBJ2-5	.	TGTGCCAGTAGTTACAGGGGAGTGTTGGAAGAGACCCAGTACTTC	CASSYRGVLEETQYF
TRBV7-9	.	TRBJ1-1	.	TGTGCCAGCAGCTCGGGACTCCTGAACACTGAAGCTTTCTTT	CASSSGLLNTEAFF
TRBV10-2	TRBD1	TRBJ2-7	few	TGCGCCAGCAGTGACGTGGGACAGTCGAACTCCTACGAGCAGTACTTC	CASSDVGQSNSYEQYF
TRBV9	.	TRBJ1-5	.	TGTGCCAGCAGCGTAGGGCCCCAAACGAGCAATCAGCCCCAGCATTTT	CASSVGPQTSNQPQHF
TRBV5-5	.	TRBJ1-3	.	TGTGCCAGCAGCTTGTTATGGGCTGGAAACACCATATATTTT	CASSLLWAGNTIYF
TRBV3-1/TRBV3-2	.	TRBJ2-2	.	TGTGCCAGCAGCCAAACGAACGGGGAGCTGTTTTTT	CASSQTNGELFF
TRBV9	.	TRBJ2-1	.	TGTGCCAGCAGCGTTCGATGGAATGAGCAGTTCTTC	CASSVRWNEQFF
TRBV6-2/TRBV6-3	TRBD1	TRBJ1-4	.	TGTGCCAGCAGTTACTCAGGGGGCTTTAATGAAAAACTGTTTTTT	CASSYSGGFNEKLFF
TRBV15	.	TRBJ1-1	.	TGTGCCACCAGCAGGGGGTTTATGAACACTGAAGCTTTCTTT	CATSRGFMNTEAFF
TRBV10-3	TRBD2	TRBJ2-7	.	TGTGCCATCAGTGAGCATCACGGGGGGAGCTCCTACGAGCAGTACTTC	CAISEHHGGSSYEQYF
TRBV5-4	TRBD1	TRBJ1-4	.	TGTGCCAGCAGCCCAGGGAGGGGTCAACAGGGGGATGAAAAACTGTTTTTT	CASSPGRGQQGDEKLFF
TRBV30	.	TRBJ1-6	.	TGTGCCTGGAGTGTATGGGGGGGCAGCTCCTATAATTCACCCCTCCACTTT	CAWSVWGGSSYNSPLHF
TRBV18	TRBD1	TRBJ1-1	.	TGTGCCAGCTCTCGGGACAGGGTGAACACTGAAGCTTTCTTT	CASSRDRVNTEAFF
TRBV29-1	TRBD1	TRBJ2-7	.	TGCAGCGTTGAAGGACAGGGGGCCTACGAGCAGTACTTC	CSVEGQGAYEQYF
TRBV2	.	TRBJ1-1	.	TGTGCCAGCTTTTACGGACGGGGCGGGAGCACTGAAGCTTTCTTT	CASFYGRGGSTEAFF
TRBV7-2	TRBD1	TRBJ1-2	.	TGTGCCAGCAGCCCCCGACAGGGGGCGACTTTTTATGGCTACACCTTC	CASSPRQGATFYGYTF
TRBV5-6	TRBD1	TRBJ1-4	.	TGTGCCAGCAGCCCGGACAGGGGTCGGGAAAAACTGTTTTTT	CASSPDRGREKLFF
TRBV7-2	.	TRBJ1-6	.	TGTGCCAGCAGCTTATACAGGGTTAATAATTCACCCCTCCACTTT	CASSLYRVNNSPLHF
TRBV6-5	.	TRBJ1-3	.	TGTGCCAGCAGCCTATCCCTTGCGTCTGGAAACACCATATATTTT	CASSLSLASGNTIYF
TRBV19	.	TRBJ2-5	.	TGTGCCAGTAGGGCTTCCCAAGAGACCCAGTACTTC	CASRASQETQYF
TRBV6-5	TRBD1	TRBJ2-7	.	TGTGCCAGCAGCCGCGGGACAGGGGCCGAGCAGTACTTC	CASSRGTGAEQYF
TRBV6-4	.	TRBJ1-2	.	TGTGCCAGCAGTAGAACAGGAAACTATGGCTACACCTTC	CASSRTGNYGYTF
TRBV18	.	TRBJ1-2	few	TGTGCCAGCTCACCACTGGGCAATGAGGGTGGCTACACCTTC	CASSPLGNEGGYTF
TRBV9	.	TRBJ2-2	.	TGTGCCAGCAGCCCCCGAGATATTAACACCGGGGAGCTGTTTTTT	CASSPRDINTGELFF